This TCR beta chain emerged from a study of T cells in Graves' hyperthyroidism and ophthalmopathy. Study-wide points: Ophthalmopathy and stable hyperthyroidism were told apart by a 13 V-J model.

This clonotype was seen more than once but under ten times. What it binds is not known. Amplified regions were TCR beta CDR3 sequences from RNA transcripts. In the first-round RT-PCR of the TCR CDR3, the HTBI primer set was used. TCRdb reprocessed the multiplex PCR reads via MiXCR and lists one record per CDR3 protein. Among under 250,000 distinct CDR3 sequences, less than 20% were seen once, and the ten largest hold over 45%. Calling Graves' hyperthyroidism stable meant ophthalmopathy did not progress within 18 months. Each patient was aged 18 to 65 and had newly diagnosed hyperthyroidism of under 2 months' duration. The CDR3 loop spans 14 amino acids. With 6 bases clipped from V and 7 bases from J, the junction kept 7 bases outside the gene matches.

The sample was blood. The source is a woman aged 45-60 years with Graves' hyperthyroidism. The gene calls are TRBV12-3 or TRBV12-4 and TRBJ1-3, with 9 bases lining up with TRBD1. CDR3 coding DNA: TGTGCCAGCAGCATGGGACAGGGAGTGAACACCATATATTTT. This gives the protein CASSMGQGVNTIYF.